Sequencing of this T cell receptor beta chain was carried out in a study of CD8 T cells in ankylosing spondylitis. A few counts support this clonotype. Its antigen is unidentified. General study points: Previous work reported some of these motif variants in the synovial fluid and blood of reactive arthritis. Seemingly distinctive of ankylosing spondylitis blood was a TCR beta motif formed by eight highly homologous variants. Reported data indicate significant enrichment of disease-linked clones within matched ankylosing spondylitis synovial fluid. With a CD8+ phenotype, disease-linked clones were relatively rare in peripheral blood.

In TCRdb, the 5' RACE reads were re-called with MiXCR into one record per CDR3 protein. The table records approximately 290,000 distinct CDR3 sequences, roughly 20% of them present only once. Between the trimmed V and J ends, which lost 6 bases and 9 bases, there was a span of 19 bases. CDR3 length: 13 residues. Germline CDR1 DFQATT, CDR2 SNEGSKA (reference sequence). This TCR derives from a female donor with ankylosing spondylitis or in good health (not recorded which). The chain uses TRBV20-1 and TRBJ2-3; D possibly matches TRBD1 or TRBD2 (5 bases each). The sequencing input was blood, either unsorted or a sorted T cell fraction (not recorded which). The CDR3 here is CSASVGPPSTQYF. The DNA of the CDR3 is TGCAGTGCCTCCGTGGGACCTCCGAGCACGCAGTATTTT.